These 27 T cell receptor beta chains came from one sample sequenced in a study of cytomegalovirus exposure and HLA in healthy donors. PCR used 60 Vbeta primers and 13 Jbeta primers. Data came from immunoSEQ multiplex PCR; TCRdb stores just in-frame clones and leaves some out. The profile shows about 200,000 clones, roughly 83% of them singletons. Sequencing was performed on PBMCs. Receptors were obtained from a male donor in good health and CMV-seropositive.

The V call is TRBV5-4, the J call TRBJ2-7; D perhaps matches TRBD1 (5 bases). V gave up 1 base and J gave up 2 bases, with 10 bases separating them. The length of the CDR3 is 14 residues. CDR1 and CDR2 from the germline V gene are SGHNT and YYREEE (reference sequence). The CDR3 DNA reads TGTGCCAGCAGCTTGCAGGGCCCCGCCTACGAGCAGTACTTC. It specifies CASSLQGPAYEQYF.

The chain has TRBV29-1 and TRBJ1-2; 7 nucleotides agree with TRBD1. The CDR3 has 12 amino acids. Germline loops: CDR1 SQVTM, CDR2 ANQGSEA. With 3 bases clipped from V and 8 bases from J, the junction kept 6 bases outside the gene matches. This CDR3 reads CSVDGDSEGYTF. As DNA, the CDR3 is TGCAGCGTTGATGGGGACAGTGAAGGCTACACCTTC. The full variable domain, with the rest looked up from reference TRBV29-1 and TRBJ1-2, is SAVISQKPSRDICQRGTSLTIQCQVDSQVTMMFWYRQQPGQSLTLIATANQGSEATYESGFVIDKFPISRPNLTFSTLTVSNMSPEDSSIYLCSVDGDSEGYTFGSGTRLTVV.

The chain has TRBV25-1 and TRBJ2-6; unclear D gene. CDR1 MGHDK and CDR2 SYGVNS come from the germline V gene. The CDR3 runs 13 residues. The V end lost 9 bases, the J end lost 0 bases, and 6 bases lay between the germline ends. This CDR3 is CASSSSGANVLTF. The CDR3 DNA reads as TGTGCCAGTTCCTCCTCTGGGGCCAACGTCCTGACTTTC.

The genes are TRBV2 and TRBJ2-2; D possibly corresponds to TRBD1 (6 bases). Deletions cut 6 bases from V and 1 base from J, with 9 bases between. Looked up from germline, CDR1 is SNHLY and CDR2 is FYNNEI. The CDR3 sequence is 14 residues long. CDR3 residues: CASSEGENTGELFF. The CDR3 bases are TGTGCCAGCAGCGAGGGGGAGAACACCGGGGAGCTGTTTTTT.

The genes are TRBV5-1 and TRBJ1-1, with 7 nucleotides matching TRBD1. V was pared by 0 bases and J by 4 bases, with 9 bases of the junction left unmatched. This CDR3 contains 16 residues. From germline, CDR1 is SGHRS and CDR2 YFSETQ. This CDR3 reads CASSLGRSGGGTEAFF. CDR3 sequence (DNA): TGCGCCAGCAGCTTGGGGCGTTCAGGGGGAGGCACTGAAGCTTTCTTT.

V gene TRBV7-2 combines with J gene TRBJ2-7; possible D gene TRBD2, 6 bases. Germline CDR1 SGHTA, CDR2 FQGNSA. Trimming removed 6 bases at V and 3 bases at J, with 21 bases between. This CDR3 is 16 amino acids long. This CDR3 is CASRRTSAGWVYEQYF. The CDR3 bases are TGTGCCAGCAGACGAACAAGCGCGGGATGGGTCTACGAGCAGTACTTC.

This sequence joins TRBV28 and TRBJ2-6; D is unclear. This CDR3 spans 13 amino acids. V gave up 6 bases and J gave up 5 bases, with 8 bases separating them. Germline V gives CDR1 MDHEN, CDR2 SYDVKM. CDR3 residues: CASSLLRANVLTF. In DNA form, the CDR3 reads TGTGCCAGCAGCCTGTTAAGGGCCAACGTCCTGACTTTC.

The chain's CDR3 is CASSEPGGDLNTEAFF. The CDR3 nucleotides read TGCGCCAGCAGTGAGCCAGGGGGTGACCTTAACACTGAAGCTTTCTTT. J is TRBJ1-1 and V is TRBV10-1; 7 bases are a match to TRBD1. V lost 2 bases and J lost 2; bases outside the gene matches: 8. The CDR3 loop spans 16 amino acids. Germline lookup yields CDR1 WNHNN and CDR2 SYGVQD (reference sequence).

CDR3 loop: CASSLSQGAQTNEQFF. Written as DNA, the CDR3 is TGTGCCAGCAGCTTATCCCAGGGGGCGCAGACCAATGAGCAGTTCTTC. V is TRBV5-4 and J is TRBJ2-1; 8 bases line up with TRBD1. The germline V gene encodes CDR1 SGHNT and CDR2 YYREEE (reference sequence). There are 16 residues in the CDR3. Germline trimming cut 2 bases from V and 6 bases from J; bases unmatched to any gene: 10.

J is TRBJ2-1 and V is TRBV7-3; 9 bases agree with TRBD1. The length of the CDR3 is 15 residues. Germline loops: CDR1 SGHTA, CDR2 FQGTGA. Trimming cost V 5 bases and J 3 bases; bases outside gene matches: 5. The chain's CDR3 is CASSVVGQGYNEQFF. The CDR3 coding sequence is TGTGCCAGCAGCGTAGTGGGACAGGGCTACAATGAGCAGTTCTTC.

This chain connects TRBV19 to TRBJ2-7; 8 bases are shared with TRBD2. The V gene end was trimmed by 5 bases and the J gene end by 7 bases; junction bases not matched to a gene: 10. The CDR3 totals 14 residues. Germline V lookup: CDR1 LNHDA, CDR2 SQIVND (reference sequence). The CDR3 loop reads CASSPREGPGEQYF. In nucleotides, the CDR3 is TGTGCCAGTAGTCCCCGGGAGGGTCCTGGGGAGCAGTACTTC.

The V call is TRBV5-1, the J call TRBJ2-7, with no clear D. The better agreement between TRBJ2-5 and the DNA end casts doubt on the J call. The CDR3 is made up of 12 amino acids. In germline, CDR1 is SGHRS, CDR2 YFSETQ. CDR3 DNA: TGCGCCAGCAGCCAAAACCTGGAGACCCAGTACTTC. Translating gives CASSQNLETQYF.

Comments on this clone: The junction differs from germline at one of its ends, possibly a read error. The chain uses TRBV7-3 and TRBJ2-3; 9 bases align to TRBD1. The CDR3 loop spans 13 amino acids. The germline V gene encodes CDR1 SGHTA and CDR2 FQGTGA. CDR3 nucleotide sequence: TGTGCCAGCAGCTTTGTGTCGGGACAGGGCCTTCATTTT. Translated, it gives CASSFVSGQGLHF.

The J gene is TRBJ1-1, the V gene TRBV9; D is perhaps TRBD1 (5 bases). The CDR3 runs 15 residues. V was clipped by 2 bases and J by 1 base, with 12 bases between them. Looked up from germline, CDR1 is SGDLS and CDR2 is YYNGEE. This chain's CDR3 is CASSVEGLPNTEAFF. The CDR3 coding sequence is TGTGCCAGCAGCGTGGAGGGACTGCCGAACACTGAAGCTTTCTTT.

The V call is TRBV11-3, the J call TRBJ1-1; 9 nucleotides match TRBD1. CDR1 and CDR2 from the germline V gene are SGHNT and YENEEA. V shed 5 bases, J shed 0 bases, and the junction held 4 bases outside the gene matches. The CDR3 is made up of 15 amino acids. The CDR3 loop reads CASSPGTGLNTEAFF. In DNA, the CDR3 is TGTGCCAGCAGCCCCGGGACAGGGCTGAACACTGAAGCTTTCTTT.

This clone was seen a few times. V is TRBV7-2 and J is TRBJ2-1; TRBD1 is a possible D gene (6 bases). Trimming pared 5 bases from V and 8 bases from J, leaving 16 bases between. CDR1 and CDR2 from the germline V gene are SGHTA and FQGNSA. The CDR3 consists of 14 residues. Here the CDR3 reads CASSRTVKADEQFF. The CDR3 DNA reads TGTGCCAGCAGCCGGACAGTCAAGGCGGATGAGCAGTTCTTC.

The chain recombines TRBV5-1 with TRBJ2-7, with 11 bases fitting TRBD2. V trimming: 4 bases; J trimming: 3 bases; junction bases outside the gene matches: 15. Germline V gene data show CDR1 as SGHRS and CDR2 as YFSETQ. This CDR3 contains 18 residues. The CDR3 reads CASSLGIAGGHVGYEQYF. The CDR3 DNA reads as TGCGCCAGCAGCCTGGGAATAGCGGGGGGGCACGTCGGCTACGAGCAGTACTTC. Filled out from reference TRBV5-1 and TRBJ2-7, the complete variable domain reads KAGVTQTPRYLIKTRGQQVTLSCSPISGHRSVSWYQQTPGQGLQFLFEYFSETQRNKGNFPGRFSGRQFSNSRSEMNVSTLELGDSALYLCASSLGIAGGHVGYEQYFGPGTRLTVT.

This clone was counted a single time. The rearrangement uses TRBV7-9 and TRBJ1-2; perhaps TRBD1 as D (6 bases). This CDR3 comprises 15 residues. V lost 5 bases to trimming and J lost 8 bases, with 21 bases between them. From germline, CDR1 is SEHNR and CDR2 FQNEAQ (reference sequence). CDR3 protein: CASSPRKQGFEGYTF. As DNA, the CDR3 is TGTGCCAGCAGCCCCCGTAAGCAGGGGTTTGAGGGCTACACCTTC.

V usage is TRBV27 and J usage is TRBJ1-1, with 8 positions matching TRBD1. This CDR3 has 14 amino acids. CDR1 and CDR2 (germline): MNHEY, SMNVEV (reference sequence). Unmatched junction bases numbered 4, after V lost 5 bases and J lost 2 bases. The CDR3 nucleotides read TGTGCCAGCAGTCCGGACAGGGTTAACACTGAAGCTTTCTTT. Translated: CASSPDRVNTEAFF.

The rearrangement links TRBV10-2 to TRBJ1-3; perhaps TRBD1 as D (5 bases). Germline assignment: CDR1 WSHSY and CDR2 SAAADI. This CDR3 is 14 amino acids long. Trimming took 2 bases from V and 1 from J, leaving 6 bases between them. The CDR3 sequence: CASSETGSGNTIYF. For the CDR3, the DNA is TGCGCCAGCAGTGAGACAGGTTCTGGAAACACCATATATTTT.

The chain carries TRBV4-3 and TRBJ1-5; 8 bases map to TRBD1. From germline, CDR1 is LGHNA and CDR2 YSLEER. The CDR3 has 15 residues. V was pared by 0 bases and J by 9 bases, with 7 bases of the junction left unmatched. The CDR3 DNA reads TGCGCCAGCAGCCAAGATCAGGGGGCGAAGAGGCCCCAGCATTTT. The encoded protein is CASSQDQGAKRPQHF.

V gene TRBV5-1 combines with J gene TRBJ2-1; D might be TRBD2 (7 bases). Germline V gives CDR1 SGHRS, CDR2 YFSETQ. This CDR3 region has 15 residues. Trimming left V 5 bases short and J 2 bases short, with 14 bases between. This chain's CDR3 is CASRGGAETYNEQFF. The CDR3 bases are TGCGCCAGCAGGGGGGGGGCCGAGACCTACAATGAGCAGTTCTTC.

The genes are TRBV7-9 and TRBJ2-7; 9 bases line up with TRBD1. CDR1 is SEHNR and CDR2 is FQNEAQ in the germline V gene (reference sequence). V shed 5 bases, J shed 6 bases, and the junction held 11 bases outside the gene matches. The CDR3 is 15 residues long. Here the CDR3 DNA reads TGTGCCAGCAGCCCTCAAACAGGGGGCGGGAGCGAGCAGTACTTC. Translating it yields CASSPQTGGGSEQYF.

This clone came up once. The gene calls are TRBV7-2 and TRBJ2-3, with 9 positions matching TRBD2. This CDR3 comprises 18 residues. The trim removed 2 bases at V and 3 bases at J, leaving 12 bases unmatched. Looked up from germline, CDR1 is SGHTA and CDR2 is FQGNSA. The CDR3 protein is CASSLMQGGGGATDTQYF. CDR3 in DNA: TGTGCCAGCAGCTTAATGCAGGGTGGCGGGGGGGCTACAGATACGCAGTATTTT.

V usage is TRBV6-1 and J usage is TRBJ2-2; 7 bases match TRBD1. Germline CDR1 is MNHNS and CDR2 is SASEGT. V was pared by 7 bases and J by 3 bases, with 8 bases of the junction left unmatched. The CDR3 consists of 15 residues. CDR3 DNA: TGTGCCAGCACATTAGGACAGGCCGACACCGGGGAGCTGTTTTTT. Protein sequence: CASTLGQADTGELFF.

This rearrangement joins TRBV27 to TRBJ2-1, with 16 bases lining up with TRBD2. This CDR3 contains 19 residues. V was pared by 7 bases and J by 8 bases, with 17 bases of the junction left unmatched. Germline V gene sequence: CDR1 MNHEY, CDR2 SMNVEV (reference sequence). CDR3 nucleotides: TGTGCCAGCAATATCGATCCCGGGACTAGCGGGAGGGAGGCGGATGAGCAGTTCTTC. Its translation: CASNIDPGTSGREADEQFF.

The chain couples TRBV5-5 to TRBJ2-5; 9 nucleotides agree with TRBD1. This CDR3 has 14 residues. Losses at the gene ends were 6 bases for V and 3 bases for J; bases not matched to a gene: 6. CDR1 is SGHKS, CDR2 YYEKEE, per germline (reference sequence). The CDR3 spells CASTTGTGKETQYF. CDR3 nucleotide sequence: TGTGCCAGCACCACCGGGACAGGGAAAGAGACCCAGTACTTC.